The text below deals with one T cell receptor beta chain. Its antigen is unknown. Per-base qualities were not stored, and no clone one base away is much larger. According to the study, the label for this sample's time point signals: baseline before first vaccination. Vaccinee samples came from UK trials COV001 and COV002, including a single-blind randomized controlled phase 2/3 trial of AZD1222 (ChAdOx1 nCoV-19) in healthy adults. For TCRbeta chain sequencing, PBMC samples from trial participants were taken at day 0 and at day 28 after the second dose. The CDR3 regions of human TCRbeta chains were analyzed by immunosequencing. Regarding the original processing steps: TCRs in the repertoires were compared against a reference library of SARS-CoV-2-specific TCRs that had been generated with the MIRA antigen-specificity platform. Breadth was defined as the fraction of unique TCRs that were SARS-CoV-2-associated. Depth was defined as the fraction of total T cells that were SARS-CoV-2-associated. Using the MIRA data, every spike-specific TCR was mapped to the spike region that the TCR reacted to and assigned to either a CD4 or a CD8 class. Log10-transformed breadth and depth values were compared by one-way ANOVA with Sidak's multiple comparisons tests. Sourced from immuneACCESS, this table was stored by TCRdb with only in-frame sequences that have V and J called. A share of the clones is absent; for the studies checked, an unresolved V gene accounts for under half, and the remainder has no known explanation. That table gives V, J and clone size, and the DNA gave D and trimming. The sample yields approximately 120,000 clones; approximately 89% were counted once. The top ten hold about 6% of the sample.

V loses 1 base of germline sequence and J loses 1 base, and the interval between the two ends is 13 bases. The CDR3, from cysteine to phenylalanine, totals 17 residues. Just the 51-base CDR3 DNA is kept, in frame starting at base 1. CDR1 SEHNR and CDR2 FQNEAQ were looked up in the germline V gene (reference sequence). The data were taken from a study of T cell responses to AZD1222 COVID-19 vaccine (dated by TCRdb to the early 2020s). About the full investigation: AZD1222 recipients whose second dose came at about 4 weeks and those whose second dose came at about 12 weeks were combined into one group, since spike-specific TCR depth and breadth did not differ between the two schedules. TCR sequencing covered more than 230 trial participants: some 210 given two doses of AZD1222 and about 26 given two doses of MenACWY control vaccine. Trial participants were enrolled by age into subgroups of 18-55, 56-69 and 70-plus years, and roughly 160, 29 and 62 TCR-sequenced participants, respectively, were included in these subgroups. Study-wide findings and limitations: Because no samples from the day 14 peak response were available, repertoires could be characterized only after the peak T cell response. Spike-specific TCR breadth and depth rose significantly after two AZD1222 doses compared with day 0 and with MenACWY recipients. In the small 56-69-year group, the increase in depth fell short of significance, most likely because of low power. Conclusions about previously exposed vaccinees are limited because only six or seven AZD1222 recipients were SARS-CoV-2 seropositive at baseline. Participants were mostly white British, with more females than males. The authors suggested clonal diversity may have been underestimated. CD4 TCRs associated with the vaccine covered the entire spike protein, and the dominant responses were in regions 160-218 and 743-854. Reportedly, close to half of the unique spike-specific TCRs recognized epitopes lying outside the regions that are mutated in the B.1.351 and B.1.1.7 variants.

The sequence links TRBV7-9 to TRBJ2-2, and possibly TRBD1, on 7 matching bases. This receptor was taken from an adult in good health. The source material was peripheral blood, sampled on day 0 of AZD1222 vaccination. The CDR3 protein: CASSLGAGQLNTGELFF. The base sequence is TGTGCCAGCAGCTTAGGGGCGGGACAGTTGAACACCGGGGAGCTGTTTTTT.